The 13 T cell receptor beta chains below come from one sample, sequenced in a study of cytotoxic CD8 clonotypes in ibrutinib-treated CLL. Profiling relied on immunoSEQ multiplex PCR, and the TCRdb table lists in-frame clones only, not all of them. In the table there are about 140,000 clones, around 82% of which are singletons. Sequencing was performed on PBMCs, taken after 36 months of ibrutinib treatment. Source of these receptors: a human donor with chronic lymphocytic leukemia.

The chain has TRBV5-1 and TRBJ2-3; 11 bases fit TRBD1. The CDR3 totals 15 residues. CDR1 is SGHRS, CDR2 YFSETQ, per germline. After removal of 2 bases from V and 5 bases from J, the junction contained 4 bases not matched to a gene. CDR3 in amino acids: CASSLGQGAGDTQYF. CDR3 coding DNA: TGCGCCAGCAGCTTAGGACAGGGGGCTGGAGATACGCAGTATTTT.

V gene TRBV30 combines with J gene TRBJ2-5; a weak D match, TRBD1 (6 bases). Germline assignment: CDR1 GTSNPN and CDR2 SVGIG (reference sequence). This CDR3 spans 12 amino acids. V gave up 0 bases and J gave up 4 bases, with 6 bases separating them. The CDR3 protein is CAWSVQGETQYF. CDR3 in DNA: TGTGCCTGGAGTGTACAGGGAGAGACCCAGTACTTC.

This rearrangement joins TRBV2 to TRBJ1-6; maybe TRBD1 (6 bases). CDR3 length: 16 amino acids. The V gene's germline CDR1 is SNHLY and CDR2 FYNNEI. The V and J ends lost 3 bases and 7 bases respectively, with 16 bases between them. The DNA for the CDR3 is TGTGCCAGCAGTGAGCGGCAGGGGCCCTGGAATTCACCCCTCCACTTT. It yields the protein CASSERQGPWNSPLHF.

The chain uses TRBV6-5 and TRBJ1-1; D ambiguous. Germline-derived CDR1 and CDR2 are MNHEY and SVGAGI. CDR3 size: 14 residues. Trimming cost V 6 bases and J 1 base, with 12 bases left between them. The CDR3 sequence: CASRRSMKNTEAFF. DNA for the CDR3: TGTGCCAGCAGGAGATCTATGAAGAACACTGAAGCTTTCTTT.

The chain has TRBV7-2 and TRBJ1-2; no definite D call. Germline V lookup: CDR1 SGHTA, CDR2 FQGNSA. V dropped 1 base and J dropped 7 bases, with 10 bases sitting between them. This CDR3 contains 13 residues. The CDR3 sequence is CASSLERVAGYTF. The DNA for the CDR3 is TGTGCCAGCAGCTTAGAGAGGGTTGCTGGCTACACCTTC.

The chain is built from TRBV20-1 and TRBJ2-1; no firm D call. The CDR3 sequence is 10 residues long. Germline assignment: CDR1 DFQATT and CDR2 SNEGSKA (reference sequence). With 3 bases removed from V and 10 bases from J, the gap between germline ends came to 7 bases. CDR3 in amino acids: CSASHPEQFF. The CDR3 nucleotides are TGCAGTGCTAGCCACCCCGAGCAGTTCTTC.

V usage is TRBV28 and J usage is TRBJ1-2, with D unresolved. The CDR3 has 15 residues. Germline loops: CDR1 MDHEN, CDR2 SYDVKM. V was cut by 6 bases and J by 8 bases, with 22 bases left in between. As DNA, the CDR3 is TGTGCCAGCAGCCGGGTGGGCAGCCTGGCGTTCGGCTACACCTTC. The encoded protein is CASSRVGSLAFGYTF.

This chain joins TRBV2 and TRBJ2-7; 8 bases are shared with TRBD1. Trimming cost V 3 bases and J 3 bases; bases outside gene matches: 7. Germline V gene data show CDR1 as SNHLY and CDR2 as FYNNEI. CDR3 length: 15 residues. The CDR3 DNA follows: TGTGCCAGCAGTGACAAGACAGGGGCTAACTACGAGCAGTACTTC. This gives the protein CASSDKTGANYEQYF.

This chain links TRBV18 with TRBJ1-1, with unresolved D. V shed 2 bases and J shed 0 bases, with 10 bases lying between them. There are 15 residues in the CDR3. The germline V gene has CDR1 KGHSH and CDR2 LQKENI. CDR3 sequence (DNA): TGTGCCAGCTCACCATTCGAGAAATTGAACACTGAAGCTTTCTTT. Translation: CASSPFEKLNTEAFF.

This clone came up once. This chain joins TRBV4-1 and TRBJ2-4, with 9 bases matching TRBD2. Looked up from germline, CDR1 is MGHRA and CDR2 is YSYEKL. The J segment lost 0 bases and the V segment lost 6 bases, leaving 12 bases of the junction unmatched. The CDR3 runs 18 residues. The CDR3 sequence: CASRPVRASGIAKNIQYF. CDR3 DNA: TGCGCCAGCAGACCCGTTAGGGCTAGCGGGATAGCCAAAAACATTCAGTACTTC.

V gene TRBV2 combines with J gene TRBJ2-3, with TRBD2 matching 11 bases. Germline CDR1 is SNHLY and CDR2 is FYNNEI. This CDR3 contains 19 residues. The junction had 16 bases not matched to a gene; V was cut back by 7 bases and J by 1 base. Here the CDR3 DNA reads TGTGCCAGCATCCGAGGGGCTTTAGCGGGAGGGCCGCGCACAGATACGCAGTATTTT. The encoded protein is CASIRGALAGGPRTDTQYF.

The rearrangement joins TRBV6-5 to TRBJ1-4, with 10 bases identical to TRBD1. Unmatched junction bases numbered 5, after V lost 5 bases and J lost 8 bases. Per germline, CDR1 MNHEY and CDR2 SVGAGI. The CDR3 is 14 amino acids. CDR3 nucleotide sequence: TGTGCCAGCAGTCGCGACAGGGGGCGGGAAAAACTGTTTTTT. Its translation is CASSRDRGREKLFF.

The chain recombines TRBV7-9 with TRBJ1-2, with 7 bases lining up with TRBD1. Trimming removed 5 bases from V and 3 bases from J; junction bases left unmatched: 12. Germline lookup yields CDR1 SEHNR and CDR2 FQNEAQ (reference sequence). The CDR3 is 16 amino acids. The CDR3 DNA follows: TGTGCCAGCAGCCCCCGAGTACAGGGGAGCTACTATGGCTACACCTTC. This gives the protein CASSPRVQGSYYGYTF.